Below, 32 T cell receptor beta chains from the same sample are listed, as sequenced in a study of cytomegalovirus exposure and HLA in healthy donors. It was with 60 Vbeta and 13 Jbeta primers that the PCR ran. The data were produced by immunoSEQ multiplex PCR, yet TCRdb's version contains in-frame clones alone and is incomplete. The repertoire holds roughly 250,000 clones, with about four fifths as singletons. Sequencing used PBMCs. The receptors here all came from a girl aged 2-10 years in good health and CMV-seronegative.

The gene calls are TRBV11-2 and TRBJ2-5; 10 nucleotides agree with TRBD2. The trim removed 5 bases at V and 4 bases at J, leaving 4 bases unmatched. The CDR3 has 14 residues. The V gene's germline CDR1 is SGHAT and CDR2 FQNNGV. The CDR3: CASSTTSGPETQYF. CDR3 nucleotide sequence: TGTGCCAGCAGCACGACTAGCGGGCCAGAGACCCAGTACTTC.

The chain has TRBV2 and TRBJ1-1; 7 positions agree with TRBD1. CDR3 length equals 15 residues. Germline CDR1 and CDR2: SNHLY and FYNNEI. Trimming cost V 5 bases and J 2 bases; bases outside gene matches: 8. The CDR3 DNA reads as TGTGCCAGCAGTTATGACAGGGAAATAAACACTGAAGCTTTCTTT. Translated: CASSYDREINTEAFF.

Only one count was recorded for this clone. J is TRBJ2-1 and V is TRBV4-1; 12 bases line up with TRBD2. The CDR3 is 18 amino acids. CDR1 MGHRA and CDR2 YSYEKL come from the germline V gene. V lost 0 bases, J lost 5 bases, and 8 bases stayed unmatched. In DNA form, the CDR3 reads TGCGCCAGCAGCCAAGATAGGACGACTAGCGGGAGTGACAATGAGCAGTTCTTC. Encoded protein: CASSQDRTTSGSDNEQFF.

Worth noting for this clone: An end of the junction differs from the germline gene, which may be a read error. The rearrangement links TRBV6-5 to TRBJ2-1, with 7 bases fitting TRBD2. The germline V gene has CDR1 MNHEY and CDR2 SVGAGI. This CDR3 is built from 15 residues. Here the CDR3 DNA reads TGTGCCAGCAGCTACTTTCGCGGGGGCTACAATGAGCAGTTCTTC. This encodes CASSYFRGGYNEQFF.

This clone was recorded only once. The CDR3 DNA is TGTGCCAGCAGCTTACAAGCGGGAGATCGAACAGATACGCAGTATTTT. This gives the protein CASSLQAGDRTDTQYF. V and J are TRBV13 and TRBJ2-3; 8 bases are a match to TRBD2. V was clipped by 2 bases and J by 3 bases; unmatched bases: 7. This CDR3 has 16 residues. Germline V gene lookup returns CDR1 PRHDT and CDR2 FYEKMQ (reference sequence).

The chain recombines TRBV28 with TRBJ2-7; TRBD2 agrees at 10 bases. From germline, CDR1 is MDHEN and CDR2 SYDVKM. Losses at the gene ends were 3 bases for V and 3 bases for J; bases not matched to a gene: 8. CDR3 size: 16 residues. The DNA for the CDR3 is TGTGCCAGCAGTTTTGCTGGGACTAGCGCGTTCTACGAGCAGTACTTC. Protein product: CASSFAGTSAFYEQYF.

CDR3 DNA: TGTGCTAGTGGTTTGCGGCTAGAGTACGAGCAGTACTTC. It translates to CASGLRLEYEQYF. The chain recombines TRBV12-5 with TRBJ2-7; D unresolved. The V and J ends lost 2 bases and 4 bases respectively, with 9 bases between them. The CDR3 totals 13 residues. Germline lookup yields CDR1 LGHNT and CDR2 FRNRAP.

The genes are TRBV28 and TRBJ1-2; a possible D gene is TRBD1 (6 bases). Germline V gives CDR1 MDHEN, CDR2 SYDVKM. V lost 2 bases and J lost 4, with 14 bases in between. There are 15 residues in the CDR3. CDR3 nucleotides: TGTGCCAGCAGTTTACCCAGGGGCCCGGTCTATGGCTACACCTTC. The encoded protein is CASSLPRGPVYGYTF.

On this clone: Other DNA sequences in the sample encode the same CDR3. V and J are TRBV4-1 and TRBJ2-7; TRBD1 matches at 8 bases. Trimming removed 1 base from V and 2 bases from J; junction bases left unmatched: 7. This CDR3 contains 16 residues. Germline-derived CDR1 and CDR2 are MGHRA and YSYEKL. CDR3 nucleotides: TGCGCCAGCAGCCAAGGGGCGGACAGGGCTACCTACGAGCAGTACTTC. Amino acid sequence: CASSQGADRATYEQYF.

This chain uses TRBV4-1 with TRBJ1-2; a weak D match, TRBD1 (6 bases). Germline loops: CDR1 MGHRA, CDR2 YSYEKL. V gave up 4 bases and J gave up 4 bases, with 16 bases separating them. The CDR3 is 15 amino acids. This CDR3 reads CASSLEGGAGYGYTF. For the CDR3, the DNA is TGCGCCAGCAGCCTCGAGGGGGGGGCGGGCTATGGCTACACCTTC.

The chain couples TRBV9 to TRBJ2-7; D might be TRBD1 (6 bases). In germline, CDR1 is SGDLS, CDR2 YYNGEE. This CDR3 contains 12 residues. Trimming shortened V by 3 bases and J by 6 bases, and 10 bases separated the two germline ends. CDR3 DNA sequence: TGTGCCAGCAGCGCACAGGGTAGCGAGCAGTACTTC. Protein: CASSAQGSEQYF.

The chain combines TRBV19 with TRBJ1-6; D is undetermined. Germline V gene data show CDR1 as LNHDA and CDR2 as SQIVND (reference sequence). The CDR3 is 14 residues long. V was shortened by 5 bases and J by 0 bases, with 5 bases between the two germline ends. The DNA of the CDR3 is TGTGCCAGTAGTTACAGCTCCTATAATTCACCCCTCCACTTT. Encoded protein: CASSYSSYNSPLHF.

The J gene is TRBJ1-1, the V gene TRBV19; D is unresolved. This CDR3 has 13 residues. V lost 1 base and J 10 bases, leaving 13 bases between the germline ends. The V gene's germline CDR1 is LNHDA and CDR2 SQIVND (reference sequence). The CDR3 DNA reads as TGTGCCAGTAGTATAGTGGGCTTCGGTCGAGCTTTCTTT. Protein: CASSIVGFGRAFF.

The chain employs TRBV6-5 and TRBJ2-7; 8 bases are shared with TRBD1. Germline V gives CDR1 MNHEY, CDR2 SVGAGI. The CDR3 has 14 residues. V lost 4 bases and J lost 3; bases outside the gene matches: 5. CDR3 nucleotide sequence: TGTGCCAGCAGTTGGGGACAGGAAGACTACGAGCAGTACTTC. Protein sequence: CASSWGQEDYEQYF.

This rearrangement joins TRBV6-1 to TRBJ2-1, with D possibly TRBD2 on 7 matching bases. This CDR3 comprises 16 residues. The germline CDR1 and CDR2 sequences are MNHNS and SASEGT. V lost 3 bases and J 7 bases, leaving 19 bases between the germline ends. CDR3 amino acids: CASSDWGGRNSNEQFF. CDR3 in DNA: TGTGCCAGCAGTGATTGGGGGGGGCGAAACTCGAATGAGCAGTTCTTC.

CDR3 DNA sequence: TGCAGCGTCCTAGCGGGGTGGGCCGACGAGCAGTACTTC. This translates into CSVLAGWADEQYF. The V call is TRBV29-1, the J call TRBJ2-7; 9 bases map to TRBD2. From germline, CDR1 is SQVTM and CDR2 ANQGSEA. Germline trimming cut 6 bases from V and 5 bases from J; bases unmatched to any gene: 8. The CDR3 covers 13 residues.

The chain links TRBV7-9 to TRBJ2-1; D perhaps matches TRBD1 (6 bases). V was trimmed by 4 bases and J by 4 bases, leaving 14 bases between them. CDR3 length equals 15 residues. CDR1 SEHNR and CDR2 FQNEAQ come from the germline V gene (reference sequence). CDR3 sequence: CASSSAGQPYNEQFF. The CDR3 DNA reads as TGTGCCAGCAGCTCCGCCGGACAGCCTTACAATGAGCAGTTCTTC.

The genes are TRBV19 and TRBJ1-3; 7 bases fit TRBD1. This CDR3 spans 14 amino acids. Germline-derived CDR1 and CDR2 are LNHDA and SQIVND (reference sequence). V was clipped by 4 bases and J by 2 bases; unmatched bases: 2. In DNA form, the CDR3 reads TGTGCCAGTAGTACCACAGGGGCTGGAAACACCATATATTTT. Translating it yields CASSTTGAGNTIYF.

The chain links TRBV30 to TRBJ2-3, with 7 positions matching TRBD2. The germline V gene has CDR1 GTSNPN and CDR2 SVGIG (reference sequence). V lost 1 base, J lost 1 base, and 2 bases stayed unmatched. The CDR3 contains 14 residues. Here the CDR3 DNA reads TGTGCCTGGAGTGCGAGCGGGGGCACAGATACGCAGTATTTT. Residues: CAWSASGGTDTQYF. The variable domain in full, completed from reference TRBV30 and TRBJ2-3, reads SQTIHQWPATLVQPVGSPLSLECTVEGTSNPNLYWYRQAAGRGLQLLFYSVGIGQISSEVPQNLSASRPQDRQFILSSKKLLLSDSGFYLCAWSASGGTDTQYFGPGTRLTVL.

The J gene is TRBJ2-1, the V gene TRBV2; TRBD2 matches 10 bases. This CDR3 spans 14 amino acids. Germline CDR1 is SNHLY and CDR2 is FYNNEI. Trimming took 1 base from V and 9 from J; bases not matched to a gene: 3. This chain's CDR3 is CASSEGIAGGEQFF. The CDR3 DNA is TGTGCCAGCAGTGAAGGAATAGCGGGAGGTGAGCAGTTCTTC.

V gene TRBV2 combines with J gene TRBJ2-7, with 11 bases aligning to TRBD2. V lost 10 bases, J lost 2 bases, and 1 base stayed unmatched. The CDR3 is 12 amino acids. Germline lookup yields CDR1 SNHLY and CDR2 FYNNEI. CDR3 bases: TGTGCCATAGCGGGAGGGCCCTACGAGCAGTACTTC. Its translation: CAIAGGPYEQYF. The whole variable domain, filled in from reference TRBV2 and TRBJ2-7, reads EPEVTQTPSHQVTQMGQEVILRCVPISNHLYFYWYRQILGQKVEFLVSFYNNEISEKSEIFDDQFSVERPDGSNFTLKIRSTKLEDSAMYFCAIAGGPYEQYFGPGTRLTVT.

V and J are TRBV7-4 and TRBJ1-1; D not resolved. V lost 0 bases to trimming and J lost 1 base, with 3 bases between them. This CDR3 region has 13 residues. The germline V gene encodes CDR1 SGHVT and CDR2 SQSDAQ. The chain's CDR3 is CASSLAQNTEAFF. The DNA for the CDR3 is TGTGCCAGCAGCTTAGCCCAGAACACTGAAGCTTTCTTT.

With regard to this clone: Different DNA sequences within this sample yield the same CDR3. The CDR3 spells CASSLRGPDQPQHF. CDR3 in DNA: TGTGCCAGTAGTCTCAGGGGGCCCGATCAGCCCCAGCATTTT. This chain joins TRBV19 and TRBJ1-5; 8 bases match TRBD1. This CDR3 comprises 14 residues. V dropped 5 bases and J dropped 5; count of bases not matched to a gene: 5. Germline loops: CDR1 LNHDA, CDR2 SQIVND (reference sequence).

This clone occurred a few times. The J gene is TRBJ2-3, the V gene TRBV2, with 10 bases that match TRBD1. V was pared by 5 bases and J by 3 bases, with 2 bases of the junction left unmatched. The V gene's germline CDR1 is SNHLY and CDR2 FYNNEI. CDR3 length: 14 amino acids. The CDR3 reads CASSRQGATDTQYF. The CDR3 nucleotides are TGTGCCAGCAGTAGACAGGGGGCGACAGATACGCAGTATTTT.

The V and J genes are TRBV6-5 and TRBJ1-5; TRBD1 matches 8 bases. The CDR3 consists of 15 residues. Germline V gene data show CDR1 as MNHEY and CDR2 as SVGAGI. Trimming took 4 bases from V and 0 from J; bases not matched to a gene: 2. This chain's CDR3 is CASSSTGVSNQPQHF. CDR3 nucleotide sequence: TGTGCCAGCAGTTCGACAGGGGTTAGCAATCAGCCCCAGCATTTT.

This chain uses TRBV5-4 with TRBJ2-1; 9 positions agree with TRBD2. The CDR3 spans 15 residues. V lost 3 bases and J lost 7; bases outside the gene matches: 8. Per germline, CDR1 SGHNT and CDR2 YYREEE (reference sequence). The CDR3 loop is CASSSVAGGFNEQFF. The CDR3 DNA sequence: TGTGCCAGCAGCTCCGTCGCGGGGGGGTTTAATGAGCAGTTCTTC.

V usage is TRBV12-5 and J usage is TRBJ1-2; 9 bases match TRBD1. Germline CDR1 LGHNT, CDR2 FRNRAP. Trimming removed 6 bases from V and 6 bases from J; junction bases left unmatched: 5. This CDR3 is 13 amino acids long. CDR3 region: CASGTGGRDGYTF. The CDR3 DNA follows: TGTGCTAGTGGAACAGGGGGCAGGGATGGCTACACCTTC.

The chain joins TRBV30 to TRBJ2-5, with 8 bases aligning to TRBD2. Per the germline V gene, CDR1 is GTSNPN and CDR2 is SVGIG (reference sequence). Germline trimming cut 4 bases from V and 5 bases from J; bases unmatched to any gene: 6. This CDR3 comprises 13 residues. As DNA, the CDR3 is TGTGCCTGGAAAGCGGGAGTCGGCGAGACCCAGTACTTC. This codes for CAWKAGVGETQYF.

CDR3 sequence (DNA): TGTGCCAGCAGCTCACTAGCGGGAGGGCCGACCTACAATGAGCAGTTCTTC. It codes for CASSSLAGGPTYNEQFF. The chain links TRBV7-9 to TRBJ2-1; 13 bases match TRBD2. Looked up from germline, CDR1 is SEHNR and CDR2 is FQNEAQ (reference sequence). The CDR3 runs to 17 residues. V shed 4 bases, J shed 2 bases, and the junction held 5 bases outside the gene matches.

The rearrangement joins TRBV4-1 to TRBJ1-2; TRBD1 agrees at 7 bases. This CDR3 region has 17 residues. CDR1 MGHRA and CDR2 YSYEKL come from the germline V gene. Unmatched junction bases numbered 10, after V lost 2 bases and J lost 1 base. CDR3 nucleotides: TGCGCCAGCAGCCAAATTGGACAGGTGGGGAATAACTATGGCTACACCTTC. Its protein is CASSQIGQVGNNYGYTF.

This chain connects TRBV7-8 to TRBJ2-1; 7 bases line up with TRBD2. CDR3 length: 14 amino acids. Germline CDR1 is SGHVS and CDR2 is FQNEAQ. J lost 12 bases, V lost 3 bases, and 11 bases had no gene match. The CDR3 nucleotides read TGTGCCAGCAGCTTGGGACTTGGCGGGAGTGGGCAGTTCTTC. Encoded protein: CASSLGLGGSGQFF.

This sequence joins TRBV6-5 and TRBJ2-3; perhaps TRBD1 as D (5 bases). V was trimmed by 3 bases and J by 2 bases, leaving 12 bases between them. The CDR3 has 15 amino acids. Germline V gene lookup returns CDR1 MNHEY and CDR2 SVGAGI. The CDR3 sequence: CASSYQGQITDTQYF. The CDR3 DNA is TGTGCCAGCAGTTATCAGGGCCAAATCACAGATACGCAGTATTTT.